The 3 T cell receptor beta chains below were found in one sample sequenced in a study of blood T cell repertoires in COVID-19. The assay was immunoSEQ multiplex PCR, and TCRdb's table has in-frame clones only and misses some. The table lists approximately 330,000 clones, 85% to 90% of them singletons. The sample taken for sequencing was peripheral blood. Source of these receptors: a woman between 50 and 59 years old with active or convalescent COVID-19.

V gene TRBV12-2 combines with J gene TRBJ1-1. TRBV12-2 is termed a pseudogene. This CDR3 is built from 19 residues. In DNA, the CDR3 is TGTGCAAGTCGCTTAGGTGAAAGGGAGAAAACAATCCTGAACACTGAAGCTTTCTTT. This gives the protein CASRLGEREKTILNTEAFF.

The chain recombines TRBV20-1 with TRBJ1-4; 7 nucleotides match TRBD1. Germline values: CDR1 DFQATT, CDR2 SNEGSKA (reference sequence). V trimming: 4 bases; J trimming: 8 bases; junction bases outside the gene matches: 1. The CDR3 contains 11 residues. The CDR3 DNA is TGCAGTGCTACGACAGGGGAAAAACTGTTTTTT. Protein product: CSATTGEKLFF.

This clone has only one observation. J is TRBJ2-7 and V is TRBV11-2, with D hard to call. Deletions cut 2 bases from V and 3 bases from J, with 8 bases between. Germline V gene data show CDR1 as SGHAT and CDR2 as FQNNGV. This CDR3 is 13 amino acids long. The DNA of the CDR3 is TGTGCCAGCAGCTTATTCACCGGCTACGAGCAGTACTTC. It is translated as CASSLFTGYEQYF.